The 7 T cell receptor beta chains below were found in one sample sequenced in a study of cytomegalovirus exposure and HLA in healthy donors. The PCR had 60 Vbeta and 13 Jbeta primers. Assay used: immunoSEQ multiplex PCR; TCRdb lists only in-frame clones, some missing. Its listing shows roughly 34,000 clones. What was sequenced was PBMCs. Source of these receptors: a man aged 40-49 years in good health and CMV-seronegative.

The J gene is TRBJ2-6, the V gene TRBV30; 12 nucleotides line up with TRBD1. The germline V gene has CDR1 GTSNPN and CDR2 SVGIG (reference sequence). CDR3 length: 18 amino acids. Germline trimming cut 3 bases from V and 3 bases from J; bases unmatched to any gene: 9. The CDR3 region has the DNA TGTGCCTGGAGGAGGGTTGGGACAGGGGGCGGTGGGGCCAACGTCCTGACTTTC. It specifies CAWRRVGTGGGGANVLTF.

This rearrangement joins TRBV6-5 to TRBJ1-1, with a weak D call TRBD1 (6 bases). The CDR3 contains 15 residues. Germline V gene data show CDR1 as MNHEY and CDR2 as SVGAGI. V lost 2 bases, J lost 1 base, and 11 bases lay in between. CDR3 protein: CASSYGGRGNTEAFF. The DNA for the CDR3 is TGTGCCAGCAGTTACGGGGGCAGGGGGAACACTGAAGCTTTCTTT.

This chain links TRBV18 with TRBJ1-1; maybe TRBD1 (6 bases). V lost 6 bases and J lost 6, with 14 bases in between. Germline V gives CDR1 KGHSH, CDR2 LQKENI. The length of the CDR3 is 13 residues. The CDR3 coding sequence is TGTGCCAGCTCGTATCAGGGGAAGGCTGAAGCTTTCTTT. It yields the protein CASSYQGKAEAFF.

The chain employs TRBV7-9 and TRBJ1-2, with D maybe TRBD1 (5 bases). Germline V lookup: CDR1 SEHNR, CDR2 FQNEAQ (reference sequence). Trimming removed 5 bases from V and 8 bases from J, with 18 bases in between. The CDR3 spans 14 residues. CDR3 sequence (DNA): TGTGCCAGCAGCGCTAGACGGGGACTTACCGGCTACACCTTC. This sequence encodes CASSARRGLTGYTF.

V is TRBV30 and J is TRBJ2-5, with D perhaps TRBD1 (6 bases). The CDR3 loop spans 13 amino acids. Germline loops: CDR1 GTSNPN, CDR2 SVGIG (reference sequence). Trimming left V 0 bases short and J 6 bases short, with 11 bases between. The DNA for the CDR3 is TGTGCCTGGAGTGTAGGGGGAATAAAGACCCAGTACTTC. This gives the protein CAWSVGGIKTQYF. Combining the CDR3 with reference TRBV30 and TRBJ2-5 gives the whole variable domain SQTIHQWPATLVQPVGSPLSLECTVEGTSNPNLYWYRQAAGRGLQLLFYSVGIGQISSEVPQNLSASRPQDRQFILSSKKLLLSDSGFYLCAWSVGGIKTQYFGPGTRLLVL.

The gene calls are TRBV4-2 and TRBJ2-5, with D possibly matching TRBD2 (6 bases). Germline CDR1 and CDR2: LGHNA and YNFKEQ. V was pared by 5 bases and J by 4 bases, with 14 bases between. The CDR3 has 14 residues. The CDR3, as DNA: TGTGCCAGCAGCTTTCAAACCGGGGGAGAGACCCAGTACTTC. This codes for CASSFQTGGETQYF.

The chain joins TRBV2 to TRBJ2-7, with TRBD1 matching 9 bases. This CDR3 has 13 amino acids. The ends lost 10 bases at V and 1 base at J; junction bases unmatched: 5. Germline V CDR1 and CDR2: SNHLY, FYNNEI. The CDR3 is CAIGTGNSYEQYF. In DNA form, the CDR3 reads TGTGCCATCGGGACAGGGAATTCCTACGAGCAGTACTTC.